The clone carrying this T cell receptor beta chain was seen many times. Its antigen remains unidentified. The data are from a study of breast tumors, draining lymph nodes, adjacent tissues. Broader study findings: Compared with lymph nodes, tumors were less diverse; compared with nontumor tissue, more. Tumor and nontumor repertoires were significantly more similar in luminal-like than in basal-like breast cancer.

TCRdb re-derived calls from the multiplex PCR reads in MiXCR, one entry per CDR3 protein. The sample holds about 180,000 distinct CDR3 sequences, 33% seen once. Axillary draining lymph nodes of breast cancer patients supplied the node samples. Sequencing used axillary lymph node tissue. The source is a female donor with breast cancer. Some clones in this sample may be carry-over from other donors' samples.

CDR3 residues: CAIGTDRFNQPQHF. CDR3 in DNA: TGTGCCATTGGGACAGACCGTTTCAATCAGCCCCAGCATTTT. The J gene is TRBJ1-5, the V gene TRBV10-3, with 7 bases aligning to TRBD1. The CDR3 has 14 residues. Per germline, CDR1 ENHRY and CDR2 SYGVKD. The junction had 8 bases not matched to a gene; V was cut back by 9 bases and J by 3 bases.